This T cell receptor beta chain came from a study of graft-versus-host responses after intestinal transplantation. The table lists this clone with a few counts. Its antigen is undetermined. Germline trimming cut 5 bases from V and 6 bases from J; bases unmatched to any gene: 8. The CDR3 covers 14 residues. In germline, CDR1 is MNHEY, CDR2 SVGAGI. Sequenced by immunoSEQ multiplex PCR; TCRdb stores in-frame clones only, minus some. The sample includes fewer than 25,000 clones, 80% to 90% of them seen just once. Whole-study findings and limits: Patients with graft-donor T cell macrochimerism had high graft-versus-host to host-versus-graft clonal ratios in allografts.

The TCR originated in a human patient who received an intestinal transplant, so some T cells may come from the graft donor. Sequenced here: PBMCs, sampled more than 450 days after intestinal transplant. The chain couples TRBV6-5 to TRBJ2-3, with 7 nucleotides matching TRBD2. CDR3 amino acids: CASSGAGEGDTQYF. In DNA form, the CDR3 reads TGTGCCAGCAGTGGGGCGGGAGAGGGGGATACGCAGTATTTT.